This is a list of T cell receptor beta chains from one sample in a study of T cells in Graves' hyperthyroidism and ophthalmopathy. TCRdb re-derived calls from the multiplex PCR reads in MiXCR, one entry per CDR3 protein. Of 500,000 to 650,000 distinct CDR3 sequences detected, over 45% appear once; the ten largest clones hold around 44%. Specimen: peripheral blood or thyroid tissue (not recorded which). The source is an adult woman with Graves' disease, either hyperthyroidism or ophthalmopathy (not recorded which). Both conserved end residues are part of each CDR3. A D gene is named only where the DNA matches it firmly. Only some rows state a clone size, as once, few, many or a class for expanded clones.

J gene | clone size | V gene | D gene | CDR3 protein | CDR3 DNA
TRBJ1-2 | many | TRBV20-1 | NA | CSASQEGPIYGYTF | TGCAGTGCTAGCCAGGAGGGCCCTATCTATGGCTACACCTTC
TRBJ1-2 | few | TRBV12-3/TRBV12-4 | NA | CASSFRPVVESSGYGYTF | TGTGCCAGCAGTTTCAGGCCGGTTGTTGAGAGTTCAGGCTATGGCTACACCTTC
TRBJ1-2 | few | TRBV20-1 | NA | CSAPNRDTSGDDGYTF | TGCAGTGCTCCGAACCGGGACACTTCCGGGGACGATGGCTACACCTTC
TRBJ1-4 | NA | TRBV5-1 | NA | CASSLGDRF | TGCGCCAGCAGCTTGGGAGACAGGTTC
TRBJ2-7 | NA | TRBV10-3 | TRBD1 | CASSGRGQDPYEQYF | TGTGCCAGCAGCGGAAGGGGACAGGATCCCTACGAGCAGTACTTC
TRBJ1-1 | many | TRBV5-1 | TRBD1 | CASSLTGEGTEAFF | TGCGCCAGCAGCCTAACAGGGGAAGGGACTGAAGCTTTCTTT
TRBJ1-4 | NA | TRBV7-8 | NA | CASSHPGKKDSAGSTNEKLFF | TGCGCCAGCAGCCACCCGGGGAAGAAAGACAGTGCTGGATCAACTAATGAAAAACTGTTTTTT
TRBJ1-3 | many | TRBV19 | NA | CASSIGDNFISGNTIYF | TGTGCCAGTAGTATCGGAGACAACTTCATCTCTGGAAACACCATATATTTT
TRBJ1-1 | many | TRBV12-3/TRBV12-4 | TRBD1 | CASSTNTGAGMNTEAFF | TGTGCCAGCAGTACAAACACAGGGGCGGGCATGAACACTGAAGCTTTCTTT
TRBJ1-1 | few | TRBV5-5 | NA | CASSLRGPERVNTEAFF | TGTGCCAGCAGCTTACGTGGGCCGGAAAGAGTGAACACTGAAGCTTTCTTT
TRBJ2-7 | many | TRBV6-6 | NA | CASSYPQTSYEQYF | TGTGCCAGCAGTTACCCTCAGACTAGCTACGAGCAGTACTTC
TRBJ2-6 | NA | TRBV15 | NA | CATSSLFSSGANVLTF | TGTGCCACCAGCAGCTTATTCAGCTCTGGGGCCAACGTCCTGACTTTC
TRBJ2-7 | NA | TRBV11-2 | NA | CASSFPGGYEQYF | TGTGCCAGCAGCTTCCCCGGAGGCTACGAGCAGTACTTC
TRBJ2-7 | NA | TRBV29-1 | NA | CSEAIEAGYEQYF | TGCAGCGAAGCCATAGAAGCTGGGTACGAGCAGTACTTC
TRBJ2-5 | NA | TRBV28 | NA | CASSPGSWQETQYF | TGTGCCAGCAGCCCCGGGAGTTGGCAAGAGACCCAGTACTTC
TRBJ1-2 | NA | TRBV20-1 | NA | CSADPGAYGYTF | TGCAGTGCAGATCCAGGGGCCTATGGCTACACCTTC
TRBJ2-3 | NA | TRBV7-9 | TRBD2 | CASSLFPPREPDTQYF | TGTGCCAGCAGCTTATTTCCCCCGCGGGAGCCCGATACGCAGTATTTT
TRBJ2-7 | many | TRBV11-2 | NA | CASSSGIEQYF | TGTGCCAGCAGCTCCGGAATCGAGCAGTACTTC
TRBJ1-2 | NA | TRBV15 | NA | CATSRDRQPTYGYTF | TGTGCCACCAGCAGAGATCGACAGCCGACCTATGGCTACACCTTC
TRBJ1-2 | NA | TRBV25-1 | NA | CASSPPAELYYGYTF | TGTGCCAGCAGTCCCCCCGCGGAGCTATACTATGGCTACACCTTC
TRBJ1-5 | few | TRBV28 | NA | CASSLLAQGNSNQPQHF | TGTGCCAGCAGTTTATTAGCCCAGGGCAATAGCAATCAGCCCCAGCATTTT
TRBJ1-4 | once | TRBV12-3/TRBV12-4 | TRBD1 | CASSQRDSHNEKLFF | TGTGCCAGCAGTCAGCGGGACAGCCATAATGAAAAACTGTTTTTT
TRBJ2-7 | NA | TRBV7-7 | TRBD1 | CDTGQRVYEQYF | TGTGACACGGGACAGCGAGTCTACGAGCAGTACTTC
TRBJ2-2 | NA | TRBV27 | TRBD2 | CASSPINSGENTGELFF | TGTGCCAGCAGTCCGATTAACAGCGGGGAGAACACCGGGGAGCTGTTTTTT
TRBJ1-1 | NA | TRBV15 | NA | CATSRVGEAFF | TGTGCCACCAGCAGAGTGGGTGAAGCTTTCTTT
TRBJ1-1 | medium-sized | TRBV4-2 | NA | CASSQDPNTEAFF | TGTGCCAGCAGCCAGGACCCGAACACTGAAGCTTTCTTT
TRBJ2-3 | NA | TRBV10-3 | TRBD2 | CAIGLAGVTDTQYF | TGTGCCATCGGACTAGCGGGAGTGACAGATACGCAGTATTTT
TRBJ2-5 | few | TRBV7-9 | NA | CASSSQGAETQYF | TGTGCCAGCAGCTCACAGGGTGCGGAGACCCAGTACTTC
TRBJ1-1 | NA | TRBV19 | TRBD1 | CASNPGQANTEAFF | TGTGCCAGTAACCCGGGACAGGCTAACACTGAAGCTTTCTTT
TRBJ1-2 | many | TRBV20-1 | NA | CSASHSYGYTF | TGCAGTGCTTCCCACAGCTATGGCTACACCTTC
TRBJ1-5 | NA | TRBV28 | NA | CASSFPPHSNQPQHF | TGTGCCAGCAGTTTTCCCCCTCATAGCAATCAGCCCCAGCATTTT
TRBJ2-1 | NA | TRBV15 | NA | CATSRVPRGEQFF | TGTGCCACCAGCAGAGTTCCCCGGGGTGAGCAGTTCTTC
TRBJ1-2 | NA | TRBV10-3 | NA | CAIRGGQGYTF | TGTGCCATCAGGGGAGGACAGGGCTACACCTTC